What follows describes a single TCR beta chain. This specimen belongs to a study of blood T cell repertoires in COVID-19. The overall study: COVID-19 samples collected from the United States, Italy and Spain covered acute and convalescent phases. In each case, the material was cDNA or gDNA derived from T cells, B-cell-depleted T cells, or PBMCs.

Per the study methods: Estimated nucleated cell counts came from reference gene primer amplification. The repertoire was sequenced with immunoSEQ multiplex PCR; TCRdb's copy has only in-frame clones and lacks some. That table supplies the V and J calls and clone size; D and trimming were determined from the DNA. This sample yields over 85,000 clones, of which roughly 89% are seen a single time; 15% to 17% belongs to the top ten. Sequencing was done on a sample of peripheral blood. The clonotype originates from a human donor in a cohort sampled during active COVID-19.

CDR3 region: CASSDEAHEQYF. The CDR3 region has the DNA TGTGCCAGCAGTGATGAGGCACACGAGCAGTACTTC. This sequence joins TRBV2 and TRBJ2-7; no clear D. CDR3 length: 12 amino acids. Trimming took off 3 bases at V and 5 bases at J, with 8 bases between the two ends. From germline, CDR1 is SNHLY and CDR2 FYNNEI.